This TCR beta chain originates from a study of neurological immune-mediated disorders (dated 2019 in TCRdb). In terms of the full investigation: The study compared peripheral blood TCR-beta repertoires of HTLV-I-associated myelopathy (HAM/TSP) patients, multiple sclerosis patients and healthy controls using UMI-based sequencing. The approximately 96 TCR-beta libraries covered PBMC samples along with longitudinal samples, technical triplicates, and paired sorted CD4+ and CD8+ T-cell subsets. The cohort was made up of 68 subjects, consisting of some 14 HAM/TSP patients, 34 multiple sclerosis patients and approximately 20 healthy controls.

The healthy controls were volunteers from blood banks in Maryland, USA. TCR libraries for sorted subsets were made from over 750,000 sorted CD4+ or CD8+ T cells. Peripheral blood was subjected to Ficoll-Hypaque density gradient centrifugation to isolate PBMCs, which were then cryopreserved in liquid nitrogen. Paired sorted CD4+ and CD8+ subsets came from healthy controls, HAM/TSP patients and MS patients. At least ten counts were recorded for this clonotype. What antigen it recognizes has not been identified. No base quality information exists; no much larger clone differs at one position. cDNA was synthesized by template-switch 5'RACE using a primer carrying a 10-nucleotide random unique molecular identifier by which each TCR transcript was tagged. Every sequencing run yielded over 180 million TCR-beta sequences covering 15-18 subjects. The RNeasy kit was used for extraction of total RNA. Using the KAPA Real-time Library Amplification kit, TCR-beta VDJ regions were amplified with primers for the TCR constant region and the 5'RACE anchor. Sample indexes and Illumina adaptors were added in a first PCR, after which library yield was increased in a second PCR. After Ampure bead purification, the TCR product of roughly 650 bp was size-selected on a 2% E-gel SizeSelection system. Before pooling, library quality was assessed on a Bioanalyzer, concentration was determined with Qubit, and library quantification was performed with the Kapa Library Quantification kit. An Illumina HiSeq 2500 was used to sequence the libraries paired-end at 2 x 150 bp. To increase sequence diversity, roughly 25-31% phiX was spiked into each library pool. Under the source paper's analysis protocol: The quality-filtered reads were processed with the UMI-based MiGEC pipeline, whose error correction step removed more than 80% of the raw TCR sequences. VDJ genes were aligned to IMGT germline references, and clonotypes were defined by unique CDR3 amino acid sequence plus V-J genes. VDJtools evaluated clonal expansion, Shannon diversity and CDR3 relatedness (CalcPairwiseDistances, ClusterSamples); CLCbio workbench built phylogenetic trees. Using coefficient-of-variation modelling across technical triplicates, the study counted a clone as expanded if it had at least 8 unique UMIs. TCRdb passed the public sequencing reads through fastp at Q25 and MiXCR, retaining productive beta sequences. CDR3 protein sequences are deduplicated, and each keeps its most common genes and DNA. TCRdb's processing, not the authors', yielded these V and J calls. A total of about 30,000 distinct CDR3 sequences appear in this sample, 5.5% to 6% of them only once. Approximately 2.1% of the sample goes to the ten largest clones.

From cysteine to phenylalanine, the CDR3 is 13 amino acids long. Kept here is only the CDR3 DNA, which spans 39 bases and is read in frame from base 1. CDR1 and CDR2 (MDHEN, SYDVKM) derive from the germline V gene. The junction carries 4 bases between V and J, which are trimmed by 4 bases and 1 base respectively. Broad study findings and their caveats: The highest TCR clonal expansion was observed in HAM/TSP patients, whereas the lowest was observed in MS patients, even when compared with healthy controls. No identical CDR3 amino acid sequences were shared among expanded clones across subjects, suggesting private TCR-beta repertoires in all groups.

The material sequenced was CD4+ T cells from blood. Rearrangement joined TRBV28 to TRBJ2-2; the D gene is unclear. The receptor was isolated from a woman aged 50 to 65 in good health. CDR3 protein: CASSSKNTGELFF. The nucleotides read TGTGCCAGCAGTTCAAAGAACACCGGGGAGCTGTTTTTT. With all but the CDR3 taken from the reference TRBV28 and TRBJ2-2 genes, the full variable domain is: DVKVTQSSRYLVKRTGEKVFLECVQDMDHENMFWYRQDPGLGLRLIYFSYDVKMKEKGDIPEGYSVSREKKERFSLILESASTNQTSMYLCASSSKNTGELFFGEGSRLTVL.